This section outlines one TCR beta chain sequence together with its context. Its matching antigen is unknown. The entry originates in a study of cytomegalovirus exposure and HLA in healthy donors. Whole-study results and caveats: A later look showed TCR association rates differing by HLA locus, highest for DRB1 and lowest for HLA-C. Roughly uniform depth of sequencing across donors was assumed in presence/absence analyses.

Vbeta (60) and Jbeta (13) primers were used in the PCR. The protocol was immunoSEQ multiplex PCR, while the TCRdb copy is restricted to in-frame clones and leaves out a portion. The repertoire holds about 160,000 clones, with around 81% as singletons. CDR1 is SGHNT, CDR2 YYREEE, per germline (reference sequence). The CDR3 is 16 residues long. The V segment lost 3 bases and the J segment 2 bases; nucleotides outside the gene matches: 5. J is TRBJ1-2 and V is TRBV5-4; 12 positions agree with TRBD1. The sequenced sample consisted of PBMCs. This clonotype was sampled from a woman in her thirties or forties in good health and CMV-seronegative. The CDR3 DNA follows: TGTGCCAGCAGCTCGACTGGGACAGGGGGCAACTATGGCTACACCTTC. It translates to CASSSTGTGGNYGYTF.